These 19 T cell receptor beta chains were all obtained from the same sample, sequenced in a study of shared clonotypes between healthy human individuals. Here immunoSEQ multiplex PCR was the method, and the copy in TCRdb shows in-frame clones only, minus some. Here the sample spans under 1 million clones, about 96% being singletons. Naive CD8 populations comprised CD45RO-negative cells positively selected for CCR7, excluding terminally differentiated effector memory CD45RA+ cells. Sequenced material: naive CD8+ T cells sorted from blood. These receptors were collected from a man younger than 45 in good health.

The rearrangement joins TRBV5-1 to TRBJ2-7; D is perhaps TRBD1 (5 bases). The CDR3 sequence is 15 residues long. V lost 0 bases and J lost 0, with 10 bases in between. Per germline, CDR1 SGHRS and CDR2 YFSETQ. The CDR3 nucleotides read TGCGCCAGCAGCTTGGGAAAGGACAACTCCTACGAGCAGTACTTC. This translates into CASSLGKDNSYEQYF.

The chain couples TRBV18 to TRBJ2-2, with D uncertain. V lost 8 bases to trimming and J lost 6 bases, with 10 bases between them. CDR3 size: 12 residues. Germline CDR1 and CDR2: KGHSH and LQKENI. As DNA, the CDR3 is TGTGCCAGCGAAAGGCTTTCCGGGGAGCTGTTTTTT. It specifies CASERLSGELFF.

This clone occurred once. The chain couples TRBV7-9 to TRBJ2-7, with 8 bases lining up with TRBD1. This CDR3 has 15 amino acids. Losses at the gene ends were 5 bases for V and 5 bases for J; bases not matched to a gene: 11. Germline values: CDR1 SEHNR, CDR2 FQNEAQ (reference sequence). CDR3 residues: CASSPPRTGYHEQYF. In nucleotides, the CDR3 is TGTGCCAGCAGCCCCCCAAGGACAGGGTACCACGAGCAGTACTTC.

J is TRBJ2-7 and V is TRBV5-3; no definite D call. TRBV5-3 has ORF status, its function being uncertain. This CDR3 spans 13 amino acids. Trimming removed 4 bases at V and 5 bases at J, with 13 bases between. The CDR3 sequence is CARSPLGSDEQYF. As DNA, the CDR3 is TGTGCCAGAAGCCCCCTAGGGTCGGACGAGCAGTACTTC.

Concerning this clone itself: Other nucleotide sequences from this sample produce the same CDR3. The chain uses TRBV14 and TRBJ2-7, with no clear D. Trimming left V 0 bases short and J 4 bases short, with 7 bases between. The CDR3 totals 13 residues. From germline, CDR1 is SGHDN and CDR2 FVKESK. CDR3 DNA sequence: TGTGCCAGCAGCCAAGATCTTGGGTACGAGCAGTACTTC. Amino acids: CASSQDLGYEQYF. The full variable domain, its missing parts supplied by reference TRBV14 and TRBJ2-7, is EAGVTQFPSHSVIEKGQTVTLRCDPISGHDNLYWYRRVMGKEIKFLLHFVKESKQDESGMPNNRFLAERTGGTYSTLKVQPAELEDSGVYFCASSQDLGYEQYFGPGTRLTVT.

This chain links TRBV7-6 with TRBJ1-2; 7 positions match TRBD1. The ends lost 4 bases at V and 2 bases at J; junction bases unmatched: 7. The CDR3 length is 15 residues. CDR1 is SGHVS and CDR2 is FNYEAQ in the germline V gene. The CDR3 sequence: CASSSPGQLNYGYTF. CDR3 DNA: TGTGCCAGCAGCTCCCCGGGACAGCTCAACTATGGCTACACCTTC.

The chain has TRBV29-1 and TRBJ2-7, with D perhaps TRBD2 (5 bases). The CDR3 spans 13 residues. The V gene's germline CDR1 is SQVTM and CDR2 ANQGSEA. V was trimmed by 4 bases and J by 3 bases, leaving 13 bases between them. Here the CDR3 reads CSVALVDYYEQYF. The DNA for the CDR3 is TGCAGCGTTGCCCTAGTCGACTACTACGAGCAGTACTTC.

The J gene is TRBJ2-3, the V gene TRBV4-3; 10 nucleotides agree with TRBD2. V trimming: 3 bases; J trimming: 3 bases; junction bases outside the gene matches: 6. The CDR3 length is 16 residues. In germline, CDR1 is LGHNA, CDR2 YSLEER. The CDR3 region has the DNA TGCGCCAGCAGCCAGGTTAGCGGGAGGTCAACAGATACGCAGTATTTT. It yields the protein CASSQVSGRSTDTQYF.

This chain connects TRBV6-5 to TRBJ2-5, with D possibly called TRBD1 or TRBD2 (7 bases each). V gave up 3 bases and J gave up 9 bases, with 14 bases separating them. This CDR3 contains 13 residues. Germline V gene sequence: CDR1 MNHEY, CDR2 SVGAGI. CDR3: CASSYSTGRAQYF. The CDR3 bases are TGTGCCAGCAGTTATTCGACAGGGAGGGCCCAGTACTTC.

This chain joins TRBV5-1 and TRBJ2-7, with 9 positions matching TRBD2. With 4 bases clipped from V and 0 bases from J, the junction kept 5 bases outside the gene matches. This CDR3 is built from 15 residues. Germline CDR1 SGHRS, CDR2 YFSETQ. Here the CDR3 DNA reads TGCGCCAGCAGCCACGGGACTAGCTACTCCTACGAGCAGTACTTC. This translates into CASSHGTSYSYEQYF. Together with reference TRBV5-1 and TRBJ2-7, the CDR3 gives the full variable domain: KAGVTQTPRYLIKTRGQQVTLSCSPISGHRSVSWYQQTPGQGLQFLFEYFSETQRNKGNFPGRFSGRQFSNSRSEMNVSTLELGDSALYLCASSHGTSYSYEQYFGPGTRLTVT.

This chain uses TRBV14 with TRBJ2-7; TRBD2 is a possible D gene (6 bases). Trimming removed 3 bases at V and 4 bases at J, with 10 bases between. The CDR3 covers 13 residues. Germline CDR1 SGHDN, CDR2 FVKESK. CDR3: CASSHSAGYEQYF. As DNA, the CDR3 is TGTGCCAGCAGCCATAGCGCGGGATACGAGCAGTACTTC.

CDR3 loop: CASSLERGTSGTYEQYF. The DNA for the CDR3 is TGTGCCAGCAGCTTAGAGCGAGGGACTAGCGGGACATACGAGCAGTACTTC. The chain couples TRBV7-9 to TRBJ2-7, with TRBD2 matching 13 bases. V gave up 1 base and J gave up 4 bases; unmatched junction bases: 7. The CDR3 runs to 17 residues. Germline V gene sequence: CDR1 SEHNR, CDR2 FQNEAQ (reference sequence).

The J gene is TRBJ2-5, the V gene TRBV6-5, with 8 bases matching TRBD2. Germline assignment: CDR1 MNHEY and CDR2 SVGAGI. This CDR3 has 14 residues. Losses at the gene ends were 6 bases for V and 1 base for J; bases not matched to a gene: 4. The CDR3 nucleotides are TGTGCCAGCAGGCGGGAGGTACCCCAAGAGACCCAGTACTTC. It encodes CASRREVPQETQYF.

V gene TRBV15 combines with J gene TRBJ2-1, with TRBD2 matching 12 bases. The CDR3 spans 17 residues. CDR1 is LNHNV and CDR2 is YYDKDF in the germline V gene (reference sequence). The junction had 8 bases not matched to a gene; V was cut back by 8 bases and J by 0 bases. The CDR3 DNA follows: TGTGCCACCCGACTAGCGGGAGTGCTTTCCTCCTACAATGAGCAGTTCTTC. It specifies CATRLAGVLSSYNEQFF.

The chain links TRBV15 to TRBJ2-1; 12 bases line up with TRBD2. J was trimmed by 5 bases and V by 0 bases; bases with no gene match: 2. Germline V gives CDR1 LNHNV, CDR2 YYDKDF (reference sequence). This CDR3 is 16 amino acids long. CDR3 in amino acids: CATSRDRLAGDNEQFF. Written as DNA, the CDR3 is TGTGCCACCAGCAGAGATCGACTAGCGGGAGACAATGAGCAGTTCTTC.

V and J are TRBV7-9 and TRBJ2-7, with D possibly being TRBD1 (6 bases). CDR1 and CDR2 (germline): SEHNR, FQNEAQ (reference sequence). The germline V and J ends were trimmed by 5 bases and 4 bases, with 15 bases remaining between them. The CDR3 has 14 residues. The CDR3 DNA is TGTGCCAGCAGCCCCCGGGACAACCGATACGAGCAGTACTTC. It is translated as CASSPRDNRYEQYF.

Concerning this clone itself: The sample holds other DNA sequences that translate to the same CDR3. This rearrangement joins TRBV6-5 to TRBJ1-1; tentatively, D is TRBD1 (5 bases). V dropped 2 bases and J dropped 1 base, with 8 bases sitting between them. There are 14 residues in the CDR3. The germline V gene has CDR1 MNHEY and CDR2 SVGAGI. The CDR3 DNA reads as TGTGCCAGCAGTTACCAGGGCGGGAACACTGAAGCTTTCTTT. This gives the protein CASSYQGGNTEAFF.

The gene calls are TRBV6-1 and TRBJ2-7, with TRBD2 identical over 7 bases. The CDR3 has 16 amino acids. Germline CDR1 and CDR2: MNHNS and SASEGT. Trimming removed 4 bases from V and 0 bases from J; junction bases left unmatched: 9. CDR3 residues: CASSVLGGSSSYEQYF. The DNA of the CDR3 is TGTGCCAGCAGTGTCCTTGGCGGGAGCTCCTCCTACGAGCAGTACTTC.

The genes are TRBV27 and TRBJ1-1, with D perhaps matching TRBD1 (6 bases). The CDR3 spans 13 residues. The germline V gene has CDR1 MNHEY and CDR2 SMNVEV (reference sequence). The V gene lost 5 bases and the J gene lost 5 bases, with 12 bases spanning the gap. The CDR3 DNA follows: TGTGCCAGCAGTCCTGCAGGGGATACTGAAGCTTTCTTT. This sequence encodes CASSPAGDTEAFF.